This T cell receptor beta chain was captured by sequencing in a study of cytomegalovirus exposure and HLA in healthy donors. The PCR made use of 60 Vbeta and 13 Jbeta primers. Sequencing used immunoSEQ multiplex PCR; TCRdb keeps in-frame clones, though not all of them. This sample carries under 150,000 clones, around 72% of them seen once, and the ten largest clones take about 8.3%. The sequence was obtained from a woman in her forties or fifties in good health and CMV-seropositive. Sequencing was done on a sample of PBMCs.

CDR3 nucleotides: TGTGCCAGCAGCCAAGTGGGCAGCCAAGAGACCCAGTACTTC. Translation: CASSQVGSQETQYF. V usage is TRBV4-2 and J usage is TRBJ2-5; no definite D call. The germline gives CDR1 LGHNA, CDR2 YNFKEQ. This CDR3 has 14 amino acids. The V end was cut by 1 base, the J end by 1 base, with 7 bases between.